The 26 T cell receptor beta chains below were found in one sample sequenced in a study of identical twins. TCRdb re-called the 5' RACE reads with MiXCR, one entry per CDR3 protein. The sample comprises 400,000 to 550,000 distinct CDR3 sequences, around 20% of which are singletons, and 0.91% rests with the top ten. These data also formed part of another study, on T cells expressing NK-cell markers.

Sequencing used CD4+ T cells sorted from blood. The receptors were gathered from a young woman in good health.

The chain recombines TRBV4-2 with TRBJ2-5, with 11 bases identical to TRBD2. The CDR3 consists of 19 residues. Germline V gene sequence: CDR1 LGHNA, CDR2 YNFKEQ. V lost 5 bases, J lost 0 bases, and 14 bases stayed unmatched. Here the CDR3 DNA reads TGTGCCAGCAGCGAAAAGGACCTAGCGGGGGGTCCGAACCAAGAGACCCAGTACTTC. It yields the protein CASSEKDLAGGPNQETQYF.

The genes are TRBV29-1 and TRBJ1-2; 8 bases map to TRBD1. Germline CDR1 is SQVTM and CDR2 is ANQGSEA. V lost 6 bases and J lost 6; bases outside the gene matches: 3. The CDR3 contains 11 residues. The CDR3 nucleotides read TGCAGCGTCCAGGGGGCGGATGGCTACACCTTC. It specifies CSVQGADGYTF.

J is TRBJ2-1 and V is TRBV5-1; TRBD2 matches at 8 bases. V shed 5 bases, J shed 8 bases, and the junction held 9 bases outside the gene matches. The germline gives CDR1 SGHRS, CDR2 YFSETQ. The CDR3 is 14 amino acids. This chain's CDR3 is CASRREVSSHEQFF. Here the CDR3 DNA reads TGCGCCAGCAGGCGGGAGGTATCTTCCCATGAGCAGTTCTTC. The whole variable domain, filled in from reference TRBV5-1 and TRBJ2-1, reads KAGVTQTPRYLIKTRGQQVTLSCSPISGHRSVSWYQQTPGQGLQFLFEYFSETQRNKGNFPGRFSGRQFSNSRSEMNVSTLELGDSALYLCASRREVSSHEQFFGPGTRLTVL.

The chain links TRBV12-3 or TRBV12-4 to TRBJ2-7, with D possibly being TRBD2 (6 bases). The CDR3 extends over 16 amino acids. V lost 5 bases, J lost 0 bases, and 17 bases lay in between. For the CDR3, the DNA is TGTGCCAGCAGTCCGGTCGGCGGGGACGGCTCCTACGAGCAGTACTTC. Protein product: CASSPVGGDGSYEQYF.

The sample holds a few counts of this clonotype. The chain carries TRBV4-3 and TRBJ2-2; possibly TRBD1 for D (6 bases). CDR1 is LGHNA and CDR2 is YSLEER in the germline V gene. CDR3 length: 16 residues. V was shortened by 5 bases and J by 4 bases, with 17 bases between the two germline ends. CDR3 protein: CASSGYAGTTTGELFF. CDR3 DNA: TGCGCCAGCAGCGGATACGCCGGGACAACCACCGGGGAGCTGTTTTTT.

V usage is TRBV6-1 and J usage is TRBJ1-1; no definite D call. V was trimmed by 0 bases and J by 6 bases, leaving 11 bases between them. The CDR3 loop spans 14 amino acids. Germline V lookup: CDR1 MNHNS, CDR2 SASEGT. In nucleotides, the CDR3 is TGTGCCAGCAGTGAAGCGCGGGGTAGGGCTGAAGCTTTCTTT. The encoded protein is CASSEARGRAEAFF.

The chain employs TRBV29-1 and TRBJ1-2; 11 bases are a match to TRBD1. Germline assignment: CDR1 SQVTM and CDR2 ANQGSEA. The CDR3 totals 12 residues. Trimming removed 6 bases from V and 7 bases from J; junction bases left unmatched: 4. Here the CDR3 DNA reads TGCAGCGTAGAGGGACAGGGGGGTGGCTACACCTTC. Translated: CSVEGQGGGYTF.

The V gene is TRBV4-3, the J gene TRBJ2-7; D perhaps matches TRBD1 (6 bases). The CDR3 extends over 15 amino acids. Trimming took 1 base from V and 3 from J, leaving 13 bases between them. Looked up from germline, CDR1 is LGHNA and CDR2 is YSLEER. The DNA for the CDR3 is TGCGCCAGCAGCCAAGTAGGTGGGGGCTACTACGAGCAGTACTTC. It is translated as CASSQVGGGYYEQYF.

J is TRBJ2-2 and V is TRBV5-1, with D maybe TRBD1 (6 bases). CDR1 SGHRS and CDR2 YFSETQ come from the germline V gene. V was pared by 4 bases and J by 9 bases, with 22 bases between. This CDR3 comprises 16 residues. The CDR3 here is CASSAQGSEHPWELFF. CDR3 DNA sequence: TGCGCCAGCAGCGCACAGGGTTCCGAACACCCGTGGGAGCTGTTTTTT.

The V gene is TRBV15, the J gene TRBJ2-7, with D uncertain. Germline-derived CDR1 and CDR2 are LNHNV and YYDKDF (reference sequence). The CDR3 is 16 residues long. V lost 0 bases to trimming and J lost 0 bases, with 12 bases between them. This chain's CDR3 is CATSRDGSADSYEQYF. The CDR3 DNA follows: TGTGCCACCAGCAGAGACGGATCTGCAGACTCCTACGAGCAGTACTTC.

This clonotype was seen repeatedly, ten times or more. V gene TRBV4-3 combines with J gene TRBJ1-2; the match to TRBD1 covers 9 bases. This CDR3 is 15 amino acids long. Germline lookup yields CDR1 LGHNA and CDR2 YSLEER. The V and J ends lost 5 bases and 1 base, in that order; junction bases with no gene match: 5. The CDR3 reads CASSDPDRGNYGYTF. In nucleotides, the CDR3 is TGCGCCAGCAGCGACCCGGACAGGGGTAACTATGGCTACACCTTC.

CDR3 DNA: TGCAGTGCTTCACGCGTCATGAACACTGAAGCTTTCTTT. Its translation: CSASRVMNTEAFF. This chain connects TRBV20-1 to TRBJ1-1; no clear D. Germline V gives CDR1 DFQATT, CDR2 SNEGSKA (reference sequence). The CDR3 sequence is 13 residues long. The V and J ends lost 5 bases and 0 bases respectively, with 10 bases between them.

This chain uses TRBV3-1 with TRBJ1-1; TRBD1 matches 7 bases. V was clipped by 7 bases and J by 9 bases; unmatched bases: 14. Germline values: CDR1 LGHDT, CDR2 YNNKEL (reference sequence). The CDR3 contains 14 residues. The CDR3 nucleotides are TGTGCCAGCACCACACCCGACAGACAGGGAAAAGCTTTCTTT. This sequence encodes CASTTPDRQGKAFF. The full variable domain, rest sourced from reference TRBV3-1 and TRBJ1-1, is DTAVSQTPKYLVTQMGNDKSIKCEQNLGHDTMYWYKQDSKKFLKIMFSYNNKELIINETVPNRFSPKSPDKAHLNLHINSLELGDSAVYFCASTTPDRQGKAFFGQGTRLTVV.

J is TRBJ2-1 and V is TRBV27; 14 nucleotides agree with TRBD2. The germline CDR1 and CDR2 sequences are MNHEY and SMNVEV (reference sequence). V shed 4 bases and J 9 bases; nucleotides not matched to a gene: 8. CDR3 length: 16 amino acids. This CDR3 is CASSSSGTSGSREQFF. The CDR3 DNA reads as TGTGCCAGCAGTTCGTCCGGGACTAGCGGGAGTCGTGAGCAGTTCTTC.

The V call is TRBV6-2 or TRBV6-3, the J call TRBJ2-7; D might be TRBD1 or TRBD2, each matching 5 bases. The V end was cut by 2 bases, the J end by 6 bases, with 8 bases between. This CDR3 region has 12 residues. CDR1 is MNHEY, CDR2 SVGEGT, per germline. CDR3 DNA sequence: TGTGCCAGCAGTTACAGGGACCGCGAGCAGTACTTC. Its translation: CASSYRDREQYF.

The rearrangement uses TRBV12-3 or TRBV12-4 and TRBJ1-1; D not certain. This CDR3 spans 12 amino acids. Deletions cut 6 bases from V and 7 bases from J, with 12 bases between. CDR3 residues: CASRHRTVEAFF. The CDR3 DNA sequence: TGTGCCAGCAGGCACCGGACGGTTGAAGCTTTCTTT.

The chain uses TRBV12-3 or TRBV12-4 and TRBJ2-5; no definite D call. Trimming shortened V by 2 bases and J by 0 bases, and 7 bases separated the two germline ends. The CDR3 totals 14 residues. CDR3 in amino acids: CASSLRWYQETQYF. The CDR3 DNA follows: TGTGCCAGCAGTTTACGGTGGTACCAAGAGACCCAGTACTTC.

The CDR3 reads CASSETTTINYGYTF. The CDR3 DNA sequence: TGTGCCAGCAGTGAAACTACTACCATTAACTATGGCTACACCTTC. This chain uses TRBV2 with TRBJ1-2; no clear D gene. The germline CDR1 and CDR2 sequences are SNHLY and FYNNEI. Trimming left V 2 bases short and J 1 base short, with 11 bases between. The CDR3 totals 15 residues.

The chain links TRBV28 to TRBJ1-5; 11 bases are shared with TRBD1. Per the germline V gene, CDR1 is MDHEN and CDR2 is SYDVKM. This CDR3 has 13 residues. V shed 6 bases, J shed 6 bases, and the junction held 1 base outside the gene matches. Written as DNA, the CDR3 is TGTGCCAGCAGGGGACAGGGGGGTCAGCCCCAGCATTTT. It codes for CASRGQGGQPQHF.

The chain couples TRBV3-1 to TRBJ2-2; D is undetermined. The V end was cut by 1 base, the J end by 3 bases, with 3 bases between. The CDR3 sequence is 13 residues long. Germline assignment: CDR1 LGHDT and CDR2 YNNKEL (reference sequence). The CDR3: CASSQGDTGELFF. In DNA, the CDR3 is TGTGCCAGCAGCCAAGGGGACACCGGGGAGCTGTTTTTT. Full variable domain (rest looked up from reference TRBV3-1 and TRBJ2-2): DTAVSQTPKYLVTQMGNDKSIKCEQNLGHDTMYWYKQDSKKFLKIMFSYNNKELIINETVPNRFSPKSPDKAHLNLHINSLELGDSAVYFCASSQGDTGELFFGEGSRLTVL.

The V gene is TRBV12-3 or TRBV12-4, the J gene TRBJ2-3; 14 bases fit TRBD2. The CDR3 is 16 residues long. Germline trimming cut 2 bases from V and 4 bases from J; bases unmatched to any gene: 2. The chain's CDR3 is CASSLRLAGGSDTQYF. The CDR3 nucleotides are TGTGCCAGCAGTTTAAGACTAGCGGGGGGGTCAGATACGCAGTATTTT.

The table lists this clonotype with a few counts. The rearrangement joins TRBV29-1 to TRBJ1-4; the D is unclear. The germline V gene encodes CDR1 SQVTM and CDR2 ANQGSEA. V dropped 4 bases and J dropped 3 bases, with 6 bases sitting between them. The CDR3 totals 12 residues. This CDR3 reads CSVAGANEKLFF. The CDR3 DNA is TGCAGCGTTGCCGGGGCTAATGAAAAACTGTTTTTT.

This clonotype was seen repeatedly, ten times or more. The chain couples TRBV12-3 or TRBV12-4 to TRBJ2-3; D may be TRBD2 (5 bases). V was clipped by 1 base and J by 3 bases, with 14 bases between them. The CDR3 is 16 amino acids. This CDR3 is CASSLGSWRATDTQYF. CDR3 coding DNA: TGTGCCAGCAGTTTAGGCTCATGGCGGGCTACAGATACGCAGTATTTT.

The J gene is TRBJ2-2, the V gene TRBV12-3 or TRBV12-4; a possible D gene is TRBD2 (6 bases). The V gene lost 2 bases and the J gene lost 5 bases, with 12 bases spanning the gap. The CDR3 extends over 15 amino acids. CDR3 DNA: TGTGCCAGCAGTTTACGGGAGAGAGGAACCGGGGAGCTGTTTTTT. It encodes CASSLRERGTGELFF.

The V and J genes are TRBV6-6 and TRBJ2-3; no firm D call. CDR1 and CDR2 (germline): MNHNY, SVGAGI (reference sequence). Trimming removed 2 bases from V and 1 base from J, with 10 bases in between. The CDR3 runs 15 residues. The CDR3 sequence is CASSYVHRGTDTQYF. Here the CDR3 DNA reads TGTGCCAGCAGTTACGTTCACAGAGGCACAGATACGCAGTATTTT.

This clonotype was recorded a few times. This chain links TRBV20-1 with TRBJ2-7, with D hard to call. Germline CDR1 and CDR2: DFQATT and SNEGSKA (reference sequence). V lost 6 bases, J lost 2 bases, and 17 bases lay in between. The CDR3 runs to 14 residues. In DNA form, the CDR3 reads TGCAGTGCAGCCCCGCCCCCACCCCCCTACGAGCAGTACTTC. It codes for CSAAPPPPPYEQYF.